The 32 T cell receptor beta chains presented below share a single source sample, sequenced in a study of blood T cell repertoires in COVID-19. Sequencing was performed with immunoSEQ multiplex PCR; in TCRdb, only in-frame clones are kept and a portion is missing. The table shows 100,000 or so clones, with roughly 80% occurring only once. The sequenced material came from peripheral blood. The origin of the receptors is a woman older than 75 with acute or convalescent COVID-19.

This clone was observed a few times. This chain's CDR3 is CASRAGMNTEAFF. Written as DNA, the CDR3 is TGTGCCAGCAGGGCCGGGATGAACACTGAAGCTTTCTTT. The rearrangement links TRBV6-5 to TRBJ1-1; D is uncertain. Germline loops: CDR1 MNHEY, CDR2 SVGAGI. Deletions cut 6 bases from V and 0 bases from J, with 8 bases between. The CDR3 runs to 13 residues.

The count of this clone is one. V is TRBV13 and J is TRBJ1-1; a possible D gene is TRBD1 (5 bases). Trimming left V 1 base short and J 6 bases short, with 12 bases between. Germline loops: CDR1 PRHDT, CDR2 FYEKMQ (reference sequence). The CDR3 spans 14 residues. CDR3 DNA sequence: TGTGCCAGCAGCTTAGAGGGGAGGAGCGCTGAAGCTTTCTTT. Its protein is CASSLEGRSAEAFF.

The CDR3 loop reads CASRVTGGVGAEAFF. In DNA form, the CDR3 reads TGTGCCAGCAGGGTGACAGGGGGCGTAGGAGCTGAAGCTTTCTTT. V and J are TRBV5-4 and TRBJ1-1; 10 bases fit TRBD1. Germline V lookup: CDR1 SGHNT, CDR2 YYREEE (reference sequence). This CDR3 comprises 15 residues. With 5 bases clipped from V and 6 bases from J, the junction kept 10 bases outside the gene matches.

Details on this clone: The same CDR3 can be traced to other DNA sequences in this sample. The J gene is TRBJ2-2, the V gene TRBV24-1; maybe TRBD1 (5 bases). Per germline, CDR1 KGHDR and CDR2 SFDVKD. Trimming shortened V by 7 bases and J by 0 bases, and 5 bases separated the two germline ends. This CDR3 contains 13 residues. For the CDR3, the DNA is TGTGCCACCAGGGACACGAACACCGGGGAGCTGTTTTTT. Amino acids: CATRDTNTGELFF.

This clone has just a few counts. This chain joins TRBV2 and TRBJ2-7, with 9 bases identical to TRBD1. The CDR3 consists of 14 residues. CDR1 is SNHLY and CDR2 is FYNNEI in the germline V gene. V shed 7 bases and J 6 bases; nucleotides not matched to a gene: 10. CDR3 sequence: CASTTGTGTPEQYF. DNA of the CDR3: TGTGCCAGCACTACCGGGACAGGGACACCCGAGCAGTACTTC.

V and J are TRBV10-3 and TRBJ2-2; the D gene is possibly TRBD1 (5 bases). V was trimmed by 10 bases and J by 3 bases, leaving 15 bases between them. This CDR3 has 14 residues. Germline CDR1 is ENHRY and CDR2 is SYGVKD. For the CDR3, the DNA is TGTGCCACCCGGACACGTATCGACACCGGGGAGCTGTTTTTT. Translating it yields CATRTRIDTGELFF.

The chain carries TRBV19 and TRBJ2-6; 8 nucleotides line up with TRBD1. The CDR3 totals 16 residues. The V gene's germline CDR1 is LNHDA and CDR2 SQIVND (reference sequence). V dropped 5 bases and J dropped 2; count of bases not matched to a gene: 5. The CDR3 is CASSHDRGTGANVLTF. CDR3 DNA: TGTGCCAGTAGTCATGACAGGGGCACTGGGGCCAACGTCCTGACTTTC.

The V gene is TRBV10-3, the J gene TRBJ2-1; D might be TRBD1 (5 bases). The V and J ends lost 4 bases and 7 bases respectively, with 8 bases between them. Germline values: CDR1 ENHRY, CDR2 SYGVKD. This CDR3 contains 12 residues. CDR3 loop: CAISVGENEQFF. The CDR3 DNA sequence: TGTGCCATCAGTGTAGGGGAAAATGAGCAGTTCTTC.

In its sample, this clone was seen a few times. The gene calls are TRBV19 and TRBJ1-2; TRBD1 matches at 9 bases. The J segment lost 6 bases and the V segment lost 8 bases, leaving 10 bases of the junction unmatched. The CDR3 consists of 14 residues. Per germline, CDR1 LNHDA and CDR2 SQIVND (reference sequence). The CDR3 DNA is TGTGCCAGTCTTAGGACAGGGGAAGGAAATGGCTACACCTTC. Translating it yields CASLRTGEGNGYTF.

This chain connects TRBV28 to TRBJ1-1; D perhaps matches TRBD1 (5 bases). The V and J ends lost 2 bases and 1 base respectively, with 8 bases between them. Germline loops: CDR1 MDHEN, CDR2 SYDVKM. This CDR3 contains 14 residues. The DNA of the CDR3 is TGTGCCAGCAGTTTACCCACAGGGAACACTGAAGCTTTCTTT. It encodes CASSLPTGNTEAFF.

The CDR3 protein is CATASGDTEAFF. The CDR3 DNA reads TGTGCCACTGCGTCGGGGGACACTGAAGCTTTCTTT. The chain carries TRBV24-1 and TRBJ1-1, with a possible D match to TRBD1 (5 bases). Trimming pared 10 bases from V and 3 bases from J, leaving 11 bases between. This CDR3 region has 12 residues. The germline CDR1 and CDR2 sequences are KGHDR and SFDVKD.

J is TRBJ1-3 and V is TRBV19; D call uncertain. Germline V gene sequence: CDR1 LNHDA, CDR2 SQIVND (reference sequence). The CDR3 spans 18 residues. The ends were cut back, 4 bases at V and 0 bases at J, with 19 bases in the middle. The CDR3 region is CASSTLSNQRNSGNTIYF. CDR3 sequence (DNA): TGTGCCAGTAGTACCCTCAGTAACCAAAGAAACTCTGGAAACACCATATATTTT.

This rearrangement joins TRBV28 to TRBJ1-1; D uncertain. The CDR3 loop spans 15 amino acids. The V end lost 0 bases, the J end lost 4 bases, and 12 bases lay between the germline ends. Germline-derived CDR1 and CDR2 are MDHEN and SYDVKM. The CDR3 protein is CASSLWGGRGTEAFF. CDR3 bases: TGTGCCAGCAGTTTATGGGGAGGTCGGGGCACTGAAGCTTTCTTT. Filled out from reference TRBV28 and TRBJ1-1, the complete variable domain reads DVKVTQSSRYLVKRTGEKVFLECVQDMDHENMFWYRQDPGLGLRLIYFSYDVKMKEKGDIPEGYSVSREKKERFSLILESASTNQTSMYLCASSLWGGRGTEAFFGQGTRLTVV.

The chain is built from TRBV19 and TRBJ2-5, with 9 bases identical to TRBD1. The CDR3 length is 17 residues. Germline-derived CDR1 and CDR2 are LNHDA and SQIVND (reference sequence). V lost 2 bases and J lost 5; bases outside the gene matches: 12. This chain's CDR3 is CASSIKTGTGFEETQYF. The CDR3, as DNA: TGTGCCAGTAGTATAAAAACCGGGACAGGGTTTGAGGAGACCCAGTACTTC.

V usage is TRBV19 and J usage is TRBJ2-7, with 11 bases that match TRBD2. CDR3 length equals 15 residues. Germline assignment: CDR1 LNHDA and CDR2 SQIVND (reference sequence). Trimming took 8 bases from V and 1 from J; bases not matched to a gene: 7. CDR3 coding DNA: TGTGCCAGTGGCCCCGGACTAGCGGGTTCCTACGAGCAGTACTTC. Amino acid sequence: CASGPGLAGSYEQYF.

The V gene is TRBV5-4, the J gene TRBJ1-1; TRBD1 matches 11 bases. CDR3 length equals 16 residues. Germline lookup yields CDR1 SGHNT and CDR2 YYREEE (reference sequence). Unmatched junction bases numbered 9, after V lost 3 bases and J lost 5 bases. This CDR3 is CASSSPRDRGRTEAFF. DNA of the CDR3: TGTGCCAGCAGCTCCCCCCGGGACAGGGGGAGAACTGAAGCTTTCTTT.

V and J are TRBV10-1 and TRBJ2-1; 13 bases are shared with TRBD2. The CDR3 covers 15 residues. The germline V gene encodes CDR1 WNHNN and CDR2 SYGVQD (reference sequence). V lost 6 bases and J lost 9; bases outside the gene matches: 8. CDR3 protein: CASRPGLAGCLEQFF. In DNA, the CDR3 is TGCGCCAGCAGACCGGGACTAGCGGGATGTCTTGAGCAGTTCTTC.

This chain uses TRBV28 with TRBJ1-5, with D perhaps matching TRBD1 (5 bases). Trimming cost V 3 bases and J 6 bases, with 12 bases left between them. This CDR3 spans 14 amino acids. Germline V CDR1 and CDR2: MDHEN, SYDVKM. The CDR3, as DNA: TGTGCCAGCAGTTTGTCGGACATAGGTCAGCCCCAGCATTTT. Translation gives CASSLSDIGQPQHF. The whole variable domain, filled in from reference TRBV28 and TRBJ1-5, reads DVKVTQSSRYLVKRTGEKVFLECVQDMDHENMFWYRQDPGLGLRLIYFSYDVKMKEKGDIPEGYSVSREKKERFSLILESASTNQTSMYLCASSLSDIGQPQHFGDGTRLSIL.

CDR3: CASSTAGGYTF. The CDR3 DNA follows: TGTGCCAGTAGTACCGCGGGAGGCTACACCTTC. The chain links TRBV19 to TRBJ1-2; no reliable D call. Germline CDR1 is LNHDA and CDR2 is SQIVND (reference sequence). This CDR3 spans 11 amino acids. V shed 4 bases and J shed 8 bases, with 8 bases lying between them.

The V gene is TRBV15, the J gene TRBJ2-1; tentatively, D is TRBD2 (6 bases). The CDR3 contains 16 residues. Trimming cost V 0 bases and J 4 bases, with 13 bases left between them. CDR1 is LNHNV, CDR2 YYDKDF, per germline (reference sequence). The CDR3 DNA sequence: TGTGCCACCAGCAGAGACCGGCCCGGGGGTTACAATGAGCAGTTCTTC. Amino acid sequence: CATSRDRPGGYNEQFF. Complete variable domain (other parts from reference TRBV15 and TRBJ2-1): DAMVIQNPRYQVTQFGKPVTLSCSQTLNHNVMYWYQQKSSQAPKLLFHYYDKDFNNEADTPDNFQSRRPNTSFCFLDIRSPGLGDTAMYLCATSRDRPGGYNEQFFGPGTRLTVL.

This chain links TRBV10-3 with TRBJ1-2, with unresolved D. CDR3 length: 14 residues. V lost 4 bases to trimming and J lost 4 bases, with 13 bases between them. CDR1 is ENHRY and CDR2 is SYGVKD in the germline V gene. CDR3 sequence: CAISVRGEVYGYTF. In DNA form, the CDR3 reads TGTGCCATCAGTGTCCGGGGAGAAGTCTATGGCTACACCTTC.

The rearrangement uses TRBV5-1 and TRBJ1-2, with D possibly TRBD1 on 5 matching bases. From germline, CDR1 is SGHRS and CDR2 YFSETQ. The CDR3 contains 15 residues. V was cut by 4 bases and J by 2 bases, with 15 bases left in between. The CDR3 sequence is CASSPKAAGNYGYTF. The CDR3 DNA sequence: TGCGCCAGCAGCCCTAAGGCGGCAGGGAACTATGGCTACACCTTC.

The chain is built from TRBV19 and TRBJ2-4; maybe TRBD2 (5 bases). V was shortened by 4 bases and J by 6 bases, with 13 bases between the two germline ends. Germline-derived CDR1 and CDR2 are LNHDA and SQIVND (reference sequence). CDR3 length: 14 amino acids. CDR3 coding DNA: TGTGCCAGTAGTACGGGGAAAAAGGTAAACATTCAGTACTTC. It specifies CASSTGKKVNIQYF.

The CDR3 protein is CASSLMTSGSYNEQFF. CDR3 bases: TGTGCCAGCAGCTTAATGACTAGCGGCTCCTACAATGAGCAGTTCTTC. The chain has TRBV7-2 and TRBJ2-1, with 9 bases that match TRBD2. The CDR3 extends over 16 amino acids. Trimming took 2 bases from V and 0 from J; bases not matched to a gene: 2. In germline, CDR1 is SGHTA, CDR2 FQGNSA.

The J gene is TRBJ1-2, the V gene TRBV18, with D perhaps matching TRBD1 (6 bases). Trimming took 2 bases from V and 0 from J, leaving 19 bases between them. Germline V CDR1 and CDR2: KGHSH, LQKENI. The CDR3 is 18 amino acids. CDR3 region: CASSPIGAQQGTNYGYTF. CDR3 coding DNA: TGTGCCAGCTCACCAATAGGCGCACAACAGGGAACTAACTATGGCTACACCTTC.

This chain connects TRBV28 to TRBJ1-4; TRBD1 might be the D (5 bases). This CDR3 contains 16 residues. Between the trimmed V and J ends, which lost 3 bases and 5 bases, there was a span of 16 bases. From germline, CDR1 is MDHEN and CDR2 SYDVKM. The CDR3 DNA reads as TGTGCCAGCAGTTTCCCCCCACAGGTTCTCAATGAAAAACTGTTTTTT. It yields the protein CASSFPPQVLNEKLFF.

The chain joins TRBV4-3 to TRBJ2-1, with a tentative D call TRBD2 (5 bases). With 4 bases removed from V and 6 bases from J, the gap between germline ends came to 25 bases. The CDR3 runs 18 residues. From germline, CDR1 is LGHNA and CDR2 YSLEER. The CDR3 DNA follows: TGCGCCAGCAGCCGAGTAGATGTCCGGGAATCGGGTAGCAATGAGCAGTTCTTC. Its protein product is CASSRVDVRESGSNEQFF.

The chain carries TRBV28 and TRBJ1-2, with 8 bases aligning to TRBD1. The CDR3 runs to 16 residues. The ends lost 4 bases at V and 2 bases at J; junction bases unmatched: 9. CDR1 MDHEN and CDR2 SYDVKM come from the germline V gene. The DNA of the CDR3 is TGTGCCAGCAGTTCCAGCGGACAGGGCCGGAACTATGGCTACACCTTC. This sequence encodes CASSSSGQGRNYGYTF.

V usage is TRBV5-1 and J usage is TRBJ2-2; 7 positions agree with TRBD1. V was pared by 0 bases and J by 6 bases, with 5 bases of the junction left unmatched. Germline V gene sequence: CDR1 SGHRS, CDR2 YFSETQ. The CDR3 totals 15 residues. The CDR3 spells CASSLGAGGAGELFF. The DNA for the CDR3 is TGCGCCAGCAGCTTGGGGGCAGGGGGTGCCGGGGAGCTGTTTTTT.

The CDR3 DNA is TGTGCCAGCAGCCCAGGGGGCGTTACTGAAGCTTTCTTT. Translation gives CASSPGGVTEAFF. The V and J genes are TRBV7-8 and TRBJ1-1, with TRBD1 identical over 8 bases. The CDR3 runs 13 residues. The germline V gene has CDR1 SGHVS and CDR2 FQNEAQ. The ends lost 5 bases at V and 5 bases at J; junction bases unmatched: 4. The full variable domain, in which reference TRBV7-8 and TRBJ1-1 provide the parts outside the CDR3, is GAGVSQSPRYKVAKRGQDVALRCDPISGHVSLFWYQQALGQGPEFLTYFQNEAQLDKSGLPSDRFFAERPEGSVSTLKIQRTQQEDSAVYLCASSPGGVTEAFFGQGTRLTVV.

Details on this clone: Other nucleotide sequences in the sample specify the same CDR3. The chain links TRBV19 to TRBJ1-5; 9 nucleotides align to TRBD1. The junction had 4 bases not matched to a gene; V was cut back by 9 bases and J by 4 bases. The V gene's germline CDR1 is LNHDA and CDR2 SQIVND (reference sequence). The CDR3 contains 13 residues. The CDR3 DNA is TGTGCCAGCTCCGGGACAGGGAATCAGCCCCAGCATTTT. It codes for CASSGTGNQPQHF.

This chain connects TRBV6-5 to TRBJ1-2; no definite D call. The CDR3 is 15 residues long. In germline, CDR1 is MNHEY, CDR2 SVGAGI. Trimming removed 8 bases from V and 0 bases from J, with 16 bases in between. CDR3 protein: CASERVKTTNYGYTF. Here the CDR3 DNA reads TGTGCCAGCGAGAGGGTGAAAACAACTAACTATGGCTACACCTTC.